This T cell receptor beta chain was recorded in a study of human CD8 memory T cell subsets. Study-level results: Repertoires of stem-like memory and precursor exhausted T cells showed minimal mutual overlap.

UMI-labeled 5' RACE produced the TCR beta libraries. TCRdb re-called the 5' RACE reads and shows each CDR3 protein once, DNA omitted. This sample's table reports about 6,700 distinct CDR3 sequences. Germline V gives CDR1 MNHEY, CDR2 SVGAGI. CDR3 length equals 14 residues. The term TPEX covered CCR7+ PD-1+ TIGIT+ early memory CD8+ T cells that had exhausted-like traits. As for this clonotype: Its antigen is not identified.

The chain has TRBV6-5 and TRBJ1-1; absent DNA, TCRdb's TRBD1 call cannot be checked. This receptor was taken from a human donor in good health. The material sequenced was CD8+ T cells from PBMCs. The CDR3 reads CASSFRGMNTEAFF.